These 17 T cell receptor beta chains were sequenced from one sample in a study of T cells in localized non-small cell lung cancer. The assay was immunoSEQ multiplex PCR, and TCRdb's table has in-frame clones only and misses some. The profile covers about 1,400 clones, with roughly 24% appearing a single time and around 17% taken by the ten largest. The material was normal lung tissue next to the tumor, obtained before any cancer treatment. Source of these receptors: a male donor aged 60 or older with stage III squamous cell lung carcinoma.

This clone was observed a few times. Mismatch with germline at one junction end may stem from a read error. This chain connects TRBV6-8 to TRBJ2-1; D gene unclear. The CDR3 runs 12 residues. CDR1 and CDR2 (germline): MNHGY, SAAAGT. CDR3 region: CASSDSVREQFF. The CDR3 DNA reads TGTGCCAGCAGTGACTCAGTGAGAGAGCAGTTCTTC.

J is TRBJ2-7 and V is TRBV9; 7 positions match TRBD1. The germline CDR1 and CDR2 sequences are SGDLS and YYNGEE. The CDR3 runs to 15 residues. The J segment lost 1 base and the V segment lost 4 bases, leaving 8 bases of the junction unmatched. The CDR3 reads CASSQRQGTSYEQYF. The CDR3 nucleotides read TGTGCCAGCAGCCAAAGACAGGGCACTTCCTACGAGCAGTACTTC.

This rearrangement joins TRBV18 to TRBJ1-5, with D hard to call. CDR3 size: 16 residues. Trimming took off 1 base at V and 1 base at J, with 11 bases between the two ends. CDR1 is KGHSH, CDR2 LQKENI, per germline. CDR3 sequence: CASSPLAPESNQPQHF. The CDR3 coding sequence is TGTGCCAGCTCACCACTTGCACCTGAGAGCAATCAGCCCCAGCATTTT.

This clone was seen a handful of times. This chain connects TRBV9 to TRBJ2-5; a possible D gene is TRBD1 (6 bases). The germline CDR1 and CDR2 sequences are SGDLS and YYNGEE. The CDR3 sequence is 13 residues long. Trimming removed 5 bases at V and 3 bases at J, with 11 bases between. The CDR3 DNA follows: TGTGCCAGCAGTGGACAGCCGGAAGAGACCCAGTACTTC. It yields the protein CASSGQPEETQYF.

J is TRBJ1-1 and V is TRBV6-8; TRBD1 aligns across 9 bases. This CDR3 region has 15 residues. The junction had 7 bases not matched to a gene; V was cut back by 7 bases and J by 1 base. CDR1 is MNHGY, CDR2 SAAAGT, per germline. The CDR3 region is CASKGDRAGNTEAFF. The CDR3 DNA reads as TGTGCCAGCAAGGGGGACAGGGCGGGGAACACTGAAGCTTTCTTT.

V gene TRBV6-8 combines with J gene TRBJ1-2, with 7 positions matching TRBD1. Germline loops: CDR1 MNHGY, CDR2 SAAAGT. J gave up 0 bases and V 8 bases, and 9 bases lay outside the gene matches. The CDR3 is 15 amino acids. CDR3 protein: CASYSGTATNYGYTF. The DNA for the CDR3 is TGTGCCAGCTATTCCGGGACAGCTACTAACTATGGCTACACCTTC.

The chain employs TRBV29-1 and TRBJ1-1; TRBD1 might be the D (5 bases). In germline, CDR1 is SQVTM, CDR2 ANQGSEA. Trimming shortened V by 7 bases and J by 2 bases, and 11 bases separated the two germline ends. The CDR3 consists of 12 residues. The CDR3 reads CSGRQTNTEAFF. CDR3 in DNA: TGCAGCGGCCGACAGACAAACACTGAAGCTTTCTTT.

The V call is TRBV5-1, the J call TRBJ1-4; 7 nucleotides line up with TRBD1. CDR1 and CDR2 from the germline V gene are SGHRS and YFSETQ. Trimming took 2 bases from V and 5 from J; bases not matched to a gene: 9. The length of the CDR3 is 16 residues. The CDR3 DNA is TGCGCCAGCAGCTTAGGGTCGGGACAGCTAAATGAAAAACTGTTTTTT. It translates to CASSLGSGQLNEKLFF.

This clone was seen at least ten times. CDR3 in amino acids: CASSELEDNEQFF. The CDR3, as DNA: TGCGCCAGCAGTGAGTTAGAGGACAATGAGCAGTTCTTC. This rearrangement joins TRBV10-1 to TRBJ2-1; D gene uncertain. Germline CDR1 WNHNN, CDR2 SYGVQD (reference sequence). V was cut by 1 base and J by 5 bases, with 6 bases left in between. The CDR3 runs 13 residues.

This clone has a handful of counts. This rearrangement joins TRBV7-2 to TRBJ1-1; D ambiguous. V dropped 2 bases and J dropped 6 bases, with 10 bases sitting between them. The CDR3 has 13 amino acids. Looked up from germline, CDR1 is SGHTA and CDR2 is FQGNSA. CDR3 DNA: TGTGCCAGCAGCTTATGGGGAAGCGCTGAAGCTTTCTTT. Translation gives CASSLWGSAEAFF.

This clone is judged medium-sized. Compared with germline, one end of the junction differs, possibly owing to a read error. The rearrangement links TRBV6-8 to TRBJ2-7; D might be TRBD1 (5 bases). CDR3 size: 14 residues. Germline CDR1 reads MNHGY; CDR2 reads SAAAGT. The CDR3 reads CAISVARDSYEQYF. The DNA for the CDR3 is TGTGCCATCAGTGTAGCCAGGGACTCCTACGAGCAGTACTTC.

CDR3 nucleotide sequence: TGCGCCAGCAGCTCAGGGGGCGCCGATGAAAAACTGTTTTTT. It codes for CASSSGGADEKLFF. The chain is built from TRBV5-1 and TRBJ1-4, with 8 bases that match TRBD1. Germline V CDR1 and CDR2: SGHRS, YFSETQ. The CDR3 totals 14 residues. After removal of 3 bases from V and 6 bases from J, the junction contained 4 bases not matched to a gene.

This clone qualifies as large (0.1 to 1%). The rearrangement joins TRBV30 to TRBJ2-1; D call uncertain. Looked up from germline, CDR1 is GTSNPN and CDR2 is SVGIG (reference sequence). The CDR3 runs 13 residues. The V and J ends lost 0 bases and 7 bases respectively, with 10 bases between them. This CDR3 is CAWSVAWANEQFF. The CDR3 DNA reads TGTGCCTGGAGTGTAGCCTGGGCTAATGAGCAGTTCTTC.

The chain recombines TRBV14 with TRBJ1-2; D gene ambiguous. Germline V gene data show CDR1 as SGHDN and CDR2 as FVKESK. The CDR3 loop spans 14 amino acids. The V gene lost 3 bases and the J gene lost 2 bases, with 10 bases spanning the gap. As DNA, the CDR3 is TGTGCCAGCAGCCAGAGGCGGGGAAACTATGGCTACACCTTC. This sequence encodes CASSQRRGNYGYTF.

This clone was detected a few times. CDR3 nucleotides: TGTGCCAGCAGGATTTCGAACACCGGGGAGCTGTTTTTT. Amino acid sequence: CASRISNTGELFF. The chain carries TRBV6-8 and TRBJ2-2, with D uncertain. This CDR3 has 13 residues. V gave up 6 bases and J gave up 0 bases, with 5 bases separating them. CDR1 is MNHGY, CDR2 SAAAGT, per germline.

For the CDR3, the DNA is TGTGCCAGTAGTAGGGGACAGGGAAATCAGCCCCAGCATTTT. Its translation is CASSRGQGNQPQHF. The V and J genes are TRBV19 and TRBJ1-5; 9 bases are shared with TRBD1. Germline loops: CDR1 LNHDA, CDR2 SQIVND (reference sequence). This CDR3 is built from 14 residues. V gave up 4 bases and J gave up 4 bases; unmatched junction bases: 2. Variable domain in full (rest from reference TRBV19 and TRBJ1-5): DGGITQSPKYLFRKEGQNVTLSCEQNLNHDAMYWYRQDPGQGLRLIYYSQIVNDFQKGDIAEGYSVSREKKESFPLTVTSAQKNPTAFYLCASSRGQGNQPQHFGDGTRLSIL.

This clone has only one observation. The V gene is TRBV19, the J gene TRBJ1-1; D ambiguous. CDR1 is LNHDA and CDR2 is SQIVND in the germline V gene (reference sequence). The V end lost 4 bases, the J end lost 1 base, and 16 bases lay between the germline ends. The CDR3 spans 16 residues. CDR3 DNA sequence: TGTGCCAGTAGTAACCGTCCCGGGATGGGGAACACTGAAGCTTTCTTT. Translation: CASSNRPGMGNTEAFF.